These T cell receptor beta chains were read from a single sample in a study of T cells in localized non-small cell lung cancer. TCRdb's copy holds only in-frame clones and misses some; the assay was immunoSEQ multiplex PCR. The repertoire has around 91,000 clones, around 90% of them found once; the top ten carry around 15%. This specimen was peripheral blood, taken before any cancer treatment. The receptors were gathered from a man aged 40 to 70 with stage I squamous cell lung carcinoma. Both conserved end residues are part of each CDR3. Each record gives: clone size, J gene, V gene, D gene, CDR3 protein, CDR3 DNA. A D gene is named only where the DNA matches it firmly. Rows may omit the clone size; those that give it use once, few, many or a size class.

abundance: few
j_gene: TRBJ1-5
v_gene: TRBV2
d_gene: TRBD1
CDR3aa: CASSVGRGRGFSNQPQHF
CDR3nt: TGTGCCAGCAGTGTCGGCAGGGGGCGAGGGTTTAGCAATCAGCCCCAGCATTTT

abundance: NA
j_gene: TRBJ1-1
v_gene: TRBV6-1
d_gene: TRBD1
CDR3aa: CASSETGTGDMNTEAFF
CDR3nt: TGTGCCAGCAGTGAAACCGGGACAGGGGACATGAACACTGAAGCTTTCTTT

abundance: NA
j_gene: TRBJ1-1
v_gene: TRBV5-1
d_gene: TRBD1
CDR3aa: CASSWGTGTEAFF
CDR3nt: TGCGCCAGCAGCTGGGGGACAGGTACTGAAGCTTTCTTT

abundance: NA
j_gene: TRBJ1-2
v_gene: TRBV28
d_gene: TRBD1
CDR3aa: CASSLRPGQAHGYTF
CDR3nt: TGTGCCAGCAGTCTCCGTCCGGGACAGGCCCATGGCTACACCTTC

abundance: NA
j_gene: TRBJ2-3
v_gene: TRBV5-1
d_gene: TRBD1
CDR3aa: CASSPTGQSTDTQYF
CDR3nt: TGCGCCAGCAGCCCCACGGGACAGAGCACAGATACGCAGTATTTT

abundance: NA
j_gene: TRBJ1-1
v_gene: TRBV4-1
d_gene: TRBD1
CDR3aa: CASSARTGEGTEAFF
CDR3nt: TGCGCCAGCAGCGCTCGAACAGGGGAGGGAACTGAAGCTTTCTTT

abundance: NA
j_gene: TRBJ2-5
v_gene: TRBV6-5
d_gene: NA
CDR3aa: CASSYSIQGHGTQYF
CDR3nt: TGTGCCAGCAGTTACTCGATACAGGGACATGGGACCCAGTACTTC

abundance: NA
j_gene: TRBJ1-1
v_gene: TRBV7-9
d_gene: TRBD1
CDR3aa: CASSQGQGLKNTEAFF
CDR3nt: TGTGCCAGCAGCCAAGGACAGGGACTTAAGAACACTGAAGCTTTCTTT

abundance: NA
j_gene: TRBJ2-3
v_gene: TRBV7-3
d_gene: TRBD1
CDR3aa: CASSARDRGTADTQYF
CDR3nt: TGTGCCAGCAGCGCCCGGGACAGGGGTACAGCAGATACGCAGTATTTT

abundance: NA
j_gene: TRBJ1-2
v_gene: TRBV9
d_gene: NA
CDR3aa: CASSVDDSRGYTF
CDR3nt: TGTGCCAGCAGCGTAGACGACAGCCGGGGCTACACCTTC